This TCR beta chain came from a study of shared clonotypes between healthy human individuals. Between the trimmed V and J ends, which lost 5 bases and 2 bases, there was a span of 22 bases. The CDR3 runs to 18 residues. Germline V CDR1 and CDR2: MDHEN, SYDVKM. Naive CD8 cells lacked CD45RO and underwent positive selection for CCR7, leaving out terminally differentiated effector memory CD45RA+ cells. Study-level findings and limits: Sampling involved blood alone; tissue repertoires likely differ. The study found lower generation probabilities in non-shared clonotypes than in those shared by all four donors. Clonotype sharing across donors was expected to vary with sequencing depth.

Using approximately 190 ng DNA, approximately 30,000 T cell genomes, the sorted-subset replicate PCRs were run. Produced via immunoSEQ multiplex PCR; TCRdb's table is partial and in-frame only. The sample yields about 2,200,000 clones, 90% to 95% seen once. About this clone: Its target is unknown.

The sequence came from a man aged 18 to 30 in good health. Some clones in this sample may be carry-over from other donors' samples. The chain has TRBV28 and TRBJ1-5; D might be TRBD1 (6 bases). Source material: naive CD8+ T cells from PBMCs. The CDR3 protein is CASSPSTGGLWGNQPQHF. The CDR3 nucleotides are TGTGCCAGCAGTCCCTCAACCGGGGGGCTCTGGGGCAATCAGCCCCAGCATTTT.